This T cell receptor beta chain is drawn from a study of graft-versus-host responses after intestinal transplantation. On this clone: The antigen is unknown.

TCRdb's table, derived via immunoSEQ multiplex PCR, lists solely in-frame clones and lacks some. The table records tens of thousands of clones, about 88% of them present only once. Germline-derived CDR1 and CDR2 are KGHSH and LQKENI. The CDR3 is 17 residues long. V trimming: 2 bases; J trimming: 3 bases; junction bases outside the gene matches: 8. The sample was unstimulated CD4+ T cells sorted from spleen or lymph node cells, taken before transplant. The chain combines TRBV18 with TRBJ1-2; TRBD1 aligns across 11 bases. The TCR comes from a human donor who was the organ donor for an intestinal transplant. The DNA for the CDR3 is TGTGCCAGCTCACCAAAGGACAGGGGGCTGCGTCACTATGGCTACACCTTC. Translating it yields CASSPKDRGLRHYGYTF.